This paragraph covers one T cell receptor beta chain sequence. This clonotype was seen repeatedly, ten times or more. It lacks a known antigen. It has no much larger one-base neighbor in the sample; base qualities were not kept. A distance of 13 bases separates the germline ends of V and J, which lose 0 bases and 5 bases respectively. The germline V gene encodes CDR1 LGHNT and CDR2 FRNRAP. Reading from cysteine to phenylalanine, the CDR3 counts 15 amino acids. The sequence is cut down to CDR3 DNA, 45 bases in frame from base 1. This entry belongs to a study of T cells in Graves' hyperthyroidism and ophthalmopathy (dated by TCRdb to about 2019). About the study as a whole: Peripheral blood was collected at initial diagnosis, before any treatment. TCR V-J signatures able to tell the groups apart were searched for in a discovery cohort of some 97 patients, of whom under 45 had Graves' ophthalmopathy and some 60 had stable Graves' hyperthyroidism. Whether ophthalmopathy could be predicted prospectively was tested in an independent validation cohort made up of under 20 hyperthyroidism patients plus 17 patients who later progressed to ophthalmopathy. The roughly 100 discovery patients were randomly divided into training and test sets at a 7:3 ratio. In roughly six Graves' hyperthyroidism patients, the study also compared T-cell repertoires from thyroid tissue with T-cell repertoires from blood. After sampling, hyperthyroidism patients received methimazole starting at 30 mg daily, and ophthalmopathy patients received high-dose intravenous methylprednisolone. The paper describes TCR Vbeta CDR3 sequencing of 120 to 150 peripheral blood samples, made up of roughly 40 ophthalmopathy patients, roughly 72 hyperthyroidism patients and about 17 progressor patients.

Amplification of TCR beta CDR3 regions was carried out from RNA transcripts. For the first round of RT-PCR on the TCR CDR3, the HTBI primer set was used together with the Qiagen OneStep RT-PCR kit. A second multiplex PCR round built the libraries, followed by size selection and purification. The libraries were sequenced on an Illumina HiSeq2000 using paired-end 100 bp reads. As for the original processing: Raw data were processed with SOAPnuke, discarding reads with adapters, uncalled bases, mean Phred below 15, or no exact constant-primer or identifier match. High-quality paired reads were merged with COPE v1.2.5, and unique nucleotide sequences were defined as clonotypes. MiTCR v1.1 was used to align clonotypes to the IMGT TRBV, TRBD and TRBJ reference segments. Analysis was restricted to V-J combinations with a frequency above 0.0001, which covered about 99% of repertoires. A TCS score was defined as the ratio of F50 (clonal expansion) to E x V (chaos), with BLOSUM62-based TCRdist applied between CDR3 peptides within each V-J. Welch's t-statistics and random forest reduced around 520 V-J features to roughly 13, which were used in a naive Bayes classifier (R e1071). TCRdb passed the public sequencing reads through fastp at Q25 and MiXCR, retaining productive beta sequences. CDR3 protein duplicates are merged, each entry listing the most common genes and DNA. TCRdb's processing, not the authors', yielded these V and J calls. Across this sample there are roughly 500,000 distinct CDR3 sequences, with approximately 13% seen only once. The top ten constitute under 7% of the sample.

Paper-wide results and their limitations: A 13 V-J signature model separated ophthalmopathy from stable hyperthyroidism, with 87.88% sensitivity and 81% to 83% specificity in cross-validation and 80%/75% in testing. Sample size was not statistically predetermined, and blinding of investigators to group allocation was not performed. In validation, the model predicted progression to ophthalmopathy with over 65% sensitivity and 72% to 85% specificity, a median of 6.5 months before onset. Most expanded thyroid clonotypes (frequency above 0.001) were also detected in blood, a finding suggesting that blood repertoires may reflect thyroid immune responses.

Hyperthyroidism patients were newly diagnosed, had a disease duration of under 2 months, and were aged 18 to 65 years. Any patient with an uncontrolled infection, another autoimmune disease, pregnancy or lactation was excluded. Diagnoses relied on clinical symptoms, serum thyroxine and TRAb, thyroid ultrasound and orbital computed tomography. Blood from progressor patients was collected at the time of first diagnosis with hyperthyroidism, before any ophthalmopathy symptoms had appeared. Ficoll-Paque density gradient centrifugation was used to isolate PBMCs from about 9 ml of fresh peripheral blood. Progressor patients were initially diagnosed with Graves' hyperthyroidism and developed ophthalmopathy during follow-up. Trizol reagent was used to extract total RNA, and RNA quality was then checked on an Agilent 2100 Bioanalyzer.

This receptor was obtained from a woman aged 25 to 39 with Graves' hyperthyroidism that later progressed to Graves' ophthalmopathy. This chain is built from TRBV12-5 and TRBJ1-1; matching of 5 bases hints at TRBD1 as the D gene. Sequences were obtained from blood. In nucleotides, the sequence is TGTGCTAGTGGTTTGGTACAGGCGGGAGGGACTGAAGCTTTCTTT. Its translation is CASGLVQAGGTEAFF.